Shown below are 6 T cell receptor beta chains from a single sample sequenced in a study of cytomegalovirus exposure and HLA in healthy donors. PCR amplification relied on 60 Vbeta primers (plus 13 Jbeta primers). The repertoire was sequenced with immunoSEQ multiplex PCR; TCRdb's copy has only in-frame clones and lacks some. This sample yields more than 140,000 clones, of which 60% to 80% are seen a single time; roughly 0.7% belongs to the top ten. The specimen was PBMCs. These receptors were collected from a male donor in good health and CMV-seronegative.

The count of this clone is one. V usage is TRBV9 and J usage is TRBJ1-5; unclear D gene. CDR1 SGDLS and CDR2 YYNGEE come from the germline V gene. V dropped 3 bases and J dropped 0 bases, with 4 bases sitting between them. CDR3 length: 13 amino acids. The CDR3 coding sequence is TGTGCCAGCAGCGCCTATAGCAATCAGCCCCAGCATTTT. As protein: CASSAYSNQPQHF.

This CDR3 reads CASSLSGDGYTF. DNA for the CDR3: TGTGCCAGCAGTTTATCCGGTGATGGCTACACCTTC. The chain uses TRBV27 and TRBJ1-2; the D is unclear. Trimming took 0 bases from V and 6 from J, leaving 5 bases between them. The CDR3 sequence is 12 residues long. Looked up from germline, CDR1 is MNHEY and CDR2 is SMNVEV (reference sequence).

This chain uses TRBV11-2 with TRBJ2-5; 7 bases agree with TRBD2. The germline gives CDR1 SGHAT, CDR2 FQNNGV. The ends lost 4 bases at V and 9 bases at J; junction bases unmatched: 20. This CDR3 comprises 17 residues. Written as DNA, the CDR3 is TGTGCCAGCAGCTCCACGAGCGAGGGAGGGACCTCTGGTCCCCAGTACTTC. The encoded protein is CASSSTSEGGTSGPQYF.

The chain is built from TRBV4-1 and TRBJ2-7; 10 bases are a match to TRBD1. The CDR3 sequence is 13 residues long. With 4 bases clipped from V and 7 bases from J, the junction kept 4 bases outside the gene matches. The germline gives CDR1 MGHRA, CDR2 YSYEKL. The CDR3: CASSRDRGWEQYF. CDR3 bases: TGCGCCAGCAGCCGGGACAGGGGTTGGGAGCAGTACTTC.

This chain connects TRBV5-5 to TRBJ1-2; TRBD1 matches at 9 bases. The CDR3 runs to 16 residues. Germline V lookup: CDR1 SGHKS, CDR2 YYEKEE (reference sequence). The V segment lost 1 base and the J segment 8 bases; nucleotides outside the gene matches: 12. The CDR3 loop is CASSLSNWGQGMGYTF. The DNA for the CDR3 is TGTGCCAGCAGCTTGTCGAATTGGGGACAGGGAATGGGCTACACCTTC.

The gene calls are TRBV30 and TRBJ2-7; 7 bases fit TRBD2. In germline, CDR1 is GTSNPN, CDR2 SVGIG (reference sequence). The CDR3 has 13 residues. After removal of 8 bases from V and 3 bases from J, the junction contained 10 bases not matched to a gene. The CDR3 DNA reads TGTGCCGGTACTGGGACTACCCACTACGAGCAGTACTTC. Protein: CAGTGTTHYEQYF.